Each of the 30 T cell receptor beta chains below was sequenced from the same sample in a study of Tregs in tolerant kidney transplant recipients. The repertoire was sequenced with immunoSEQ multiplex PCR; TCRdb's copy has only in-frame clones and lacks some. The sample includes roughly 53,000 clones. This material consisted of CD4+ T cells from blood, taken before the transplant. Receptors were obtained from a human donor who received a combined kidney and bone marrow transplant.

To note about this clone: The read falls 3 residues short of the CDR3 end, and the missing part is taken from the germline J gene. The chain recombines TRBV29-1 with TRBJ2-3; TRBD1 aligns across 9 bases. In germline, CDR1 is SQVTM, CDR2 ANQGSEA. The CDR3 has 15 amino acids. V dropped 6 bases and J dropped 4; count of bases not matched to a gene: 11. The covered CDR3 bases are TGCAGCGTCAACACTTACAGGGGGCGCGCAGATACG. It yields the protein CSVNTYRGRADT. The entire CDR3 reads CSVNTYRGRADTQYF.

On this clone: The CDR3 is cut off 3 residues early in the read; its end comes from the germline J gene. The chain has TRBV6-2 or TRBV6-3 and TRBJ2-7, with D maybe TRBD2 (6 bases). The germline V gene encodes CDR1 MNHEY and CDR2 SVGEGT. V lost 6 bases and J lost 3, with 12 bases in between. The CDR3 has 13 amino acids. The CDR3 bases that were read are TGTGCCAGCAGCCGCGGGAATTTCTACGAG. This sequence encodes CASSRGNFYE. The full-length CDR3 reads as CASSRGNFYEQYF.

Of note for this clone: The read is 3 residues too short to cover the CDR3 end, so that end is filled in from the germline J gene. The chain uses TRBV7-9 and TRBJ2-2; maybe TRBD1 (5 bases). The CDR3 extends over 15 amino acids. CDR1 and CDR2 from the germline V gene are SEHNR and FQNEAQ (reference sequence). Trimming removed 1 base from V and 0 bases from J, with 6 bases in between. Incomplete CDR3 DNA: TGTGCCAGCAGCTTAGAACAGGCGAACACCGGGGAG. Translation: CASSLEQANTGE. The whole CDR3 sequence reads CASSLEQANTGELFF. The entire variable domain, with the rest obtained from reference TRBV7-9 and TRBJ2-2, is as follows: DTGVSQNPRHKITKRGQNVTFRCDPISEHNRLYWYRQTLGQGPEFLTYFQNEAQLEKSRLLSDRFSAERPKGSFSTLEIQRTEQGDSAMYLCASSLEQANTGELFFGEGSRLTVL.

As for this clone: The missing CDR3 end, 3 residues past where the read stops, is filled in from the germline J gene. This chain links TRBV5-1 with TRBJ1-2, with D perhaps matching TRBD1 (5 bases). Trimming pared 3 bases from V and 7 bases from J, leaving 13 bases between. The CDR3 has 13 residues. Germline V gene lookup returns CDR1 SGHRS and CDR2 YFSETQ. CDR3 loop: CASSSISGGGYTF. The CDR3 DNA, read in part, is TGCGCCAGCAGCTCGATCTCGGGGGGTGGC.

By frequency, this clone registers medium-sized (0.01 to 0.1%). CDR3 bases read: TGTGCCAGTAGATGGGGGCAGGGGGCTGCTGGGGCCAACGTC. This codes for CASRWGQGAAGANV. The complete CDR3 protein is CASRWGQGAAGANVLTF. This chain connects TRBV19 to TRBJ2-6, with TRBD1 matching 8 bases. The observed sequence ends 3 residues before the CDR3 terminus, with the missing tail filled in from the germline J gene. The V segment lost 6 bases and the J segment 2 bases; nucleotides outside the gene matches: 9. Germline lookup yields CDR1 LNHDA and CDR2 SQIVND (reference sequence). The CDR3 extends over 17 amino acids.

Concerning this clone itself: Read data end 3 residues before the CDR3 end; the end is taken from the germline J gene. This chain links TRBV6-2 or TRBV6-3 with TRBJ2-1; 9 nucleotides line up with TRBD2. This CDR3 has 15 amino acids. Germline lookup yields CDR1 MNHEY and CDR2 SVGEGT. V trimming: 7 bases; J trimming: 7 bases; junction bases outside the gene matches: 11. The chain's CDR3 is CASTTLGLARNEQFF. The sequenced CDR3 bases are TGTGCCAGCACTACATTAGGACTAGCGAGGAATGAG.

Points on this clone: Read sequence stops 3 residues before the CDR3 end, and the germline J gene provides the missing end. The chain uses TRBV20-1 and TRBJ1-1; a weak D match, TRBD1 (5 bases). The germline gives CDR1 DFQATT, CDR2 SNEGSKA (reference sequence). This CDR3 comprises 16 residues. The ends were cut back, 0 bases at V and 7 bases at J, with 21 bases in the middle. The CDR3 loop is CSARDGSSWGGIEAFF. Incomplete CDR3 DNA: TGCAGTGCTAGAGATGGGTCCTCATGGGGGGGTATTGAA.

A remark on this clone: Read data end 3 residues before the CDR3 end; the end is taken from the germline J gene. The rearrangement links TRBV29-1 to TRBJ2-1, with D hard to call. Germline V lookup: CDR1 SQVTM, CDR2 ANQGSEA. This CDR3 is built from 12 residues. Trimming pared 5 bases from V and 8 bases from J, leaving 13 bases between. The sequenced CDR3 bases are TGCAGCGTTTCCAGGCAGGCCGATGAG. Translation: CSVSRQADE. The entire CDR3 sequence reads CSVSRQADEQFF.

As for this clone: The DNA ends 3 residues before the CDR3 does, and the rest of the CDR3 is filled in from the germline J gene. This chain joins TRBV19 and TRBJ2-7, with a tentative D call TRBD2 (7 bases). CDR3 size: 15 residues. Germline assignment: CDR1 LNHDA and CDR2 SQIVND (reference sequence). Trimming shortened V by 4 bases and J by 3 bases, and 16 bases separated the two germline ends. The sequenced CDR3 bases are TGTGCCAGTAGTACCCGGGACACGGGGGGCTACGAG. This gives the protein CASSTRDTGGYE. In full, the CDR3 is CASSTRDTGGYEQYF.

With regard to this clone: Coverage ceases 3 residues before the CDR3 finishes, and the germline J gene fills in the end. The V call is TRBV7-2, the J call TRBJ1-4; 10 nucleotides align to TRBD1. CDR1 is SGHTA, CDR2 FQGNSA, per germline. The CDR3 runs to 14 residues. The V gene end was trimmed by 5 bases and the J gene end by 7 bases; junction bases not matched to a gene: 4. The sequenced CDR3 bases are TGTGCCAGCAGCGGGACAGGGGTGGGTGAAAAA. This encodes CASSGTGVGEK. The whole CDR3 region reads CASSGTGVGEKLFF.

Worth noting for this clone: The CDR3 end falls 3 residues outside the read, so it is completed with the germline J gene. The rearrangement uses TRBV7-2 and TRBJ2-2; perhaps TRBD2 as D (6 bases). Trimming stripped 4 bases from V and 7 bases from J, with 16 bases between. Germline loops: CDR1 SGHTA, CDR2 FQGNSA. The CDR3 has 15 amino acids. The CDR3 spells CASSSHDGGIGELFF. Incomplete CDR3 DNA: TGTGCCAGCAGCTCACATGACGGGGGAATCGGGGAG.

The DNA read from the CDR3 is TGTGCCAGCTCACCCCTGACTAGCGGGGCGGCTGAG. Protein: CASSPLTSGAAE. Given in full, the CDR3 is CASSPLTSGAAEQFF. The chain has TRBV18 and TRBJ2-1, with 11 nucleotides matching TRBD2. The missing CDR3 end, 3 residues past where the read stops, is filled in from the germline J gene. V dropped 3 bases and J dropped 9; count of bases not matched to a gene: 7. CDR3 size: 15 residues. The germline gives CDR1 KGHSH, CDR2 LQKENI.

As concerns this clone: Read data end 3 residues before the CDR3 end; the end is taken from the germline J gene. This chain connects TRBV5-4 to TRBJ2-7, with D maybe TRBD1 (5 bases). Trimming removed 1 base from V and 3 bases from J, with 8 bases in between. From germline, CDR1 is SGHNT and CDR2 YYREEE (reference sequence). The CDR3 covers 13 residues. CDR3 region: CASSLLTGYEQYF. The sequenced CDR3 bases are TGTGCCAGCAGCTTGTTAACAGGCTACGAG.

With regard to this clone: The sequence runs out 3 residues before the end of the CDR3; the remainder is reconstructed from the germline J gene. V is TRBV29-1 and J is TRBJ1-2; D is ambiguous. Deletions cut 0 bases from V and 4 bases from J, with 12 bases between. There are 14 residues in the CDR3. Germline V gene data show CDR1 as SQVTM and CDR2 as ANQGSEA. The CDR3 loop is CSVEEGGTPYGYTF. CDR3 DNA, as far as it was read: TGCAGCGTTGAAGAAGGTGGTACCCCCTATGGC.

A word on this clone: The CDR3 end lies 3 residues beyond the end of the read and is filled in from the germline J gene. The rearrangement joins TRBV20-1 to TRBJ2-3; 12 bases are shared with TRBD2. Germline lookup yields CDR1 DFQATT and CDR2 SNEGSKA (reference sequence). This CDR3 region has 13 residues. The sequenced part of the CDR3 DNA is TGCAGTGCTAGACTAGCGGGGGGGTTGACG. The encoded protein is CSARLAGGLT. From start to end, the CDR3 is CSARLAGGLTQYF.

As concerns this clone: The read halts 3 residues ahead of the CDR3 end, with the missing end drawn from the germline J gene. The rearrangement uses TRBV20-1 and TRBJ1-3; TRBD1 might be the D (6 bases). Looked up from germline, CDR1 is DFQATT and CDR2 is SNEGSKA (reference sequence). Deletions cut 5 bases from V and 0 bases from J, with 14 bases between. This CDR3 has 15 amino acids. The CDR3 bases that were read are TGCAGTGCTGCTACACAGGGCATCTCTGGAAACACC. Translating gives CSAATQGISGNT. The complete CDR3 reads CSAATQGISGNTIYF.

For this clone: From the germline J gene comes the end of the CDR3, since the read stops 3 residues before it. The rearrangement links TRBV6-2 or TRBV6-3 to TRBJ2-7; 11 positions agree with TRBD2. V was pared by 2 bases and J by 5 bases, with 8 bases of the junction left unmatched. The germline CDR1 and CDR2 sequences are MNHEY and SVGEGT. The CDR3 length is 16 residues. CDR3 DNA, as far as it was read: TGTGCCAGCAGTTACCAGACTAGCGGGAATTCCCACGAG. Translating it yields CASSYQTSGNSHE. The whole CDR3 protein is CASSYQTSGNSHEQYF.

Regarding this clone: Read coverage stops 3 residues before the CDR3 terminus; the germline J gene supplies the remainder. The chain joins TRBV2 to TRBJ1-2; D is unclear. Germline values: CDR1 SNHLY, CDR2 FYNNEI. The CDR3 is 11 amino acids. The CDR3 loop is CASGREEGYTF. The part of the CDR3 DNA that was read is TGTGCCAGCGGGCGCGAAGAAGGC.

Regarding this clone: The CDR3 end falls 3 residues outside the read, so it is completed with the germline J gene. V gene TRBV2 combines with J gene TRBJ1-2, with a possible D match to TRBD1 (5 bases). The CDR3 is 13 amino acids. Trimming took off 2 bases at V and 1 base at J, with 5 bases between the two ends. Germline V CDR1 and CDR2: SNHLY, FYNNEI. CDR3 residues: CASSEQGNYGYTF. The sequenced CDR3 bases are TGTGCCAGCAGTGAACAGGGTAACTATGGC.

The sequenced part of the CDR3 DNA is TGTGCCAGCTCACCAGCAGGGAGTCGAAATGAG. Amino acid sequence: CASSPAGSRNE. The CDR3 reads in full as CASSPAGSRNEQFF. The rearrangement joins TRBV18 to TRBJ2-1, with D perhaps matching TRBD1 or TRBD2 (5 bases each). The CDR3 end lies 3 residues beyond the end of the read and is filled in from the germline J gene. There are 14 residues in the CDR3. V gave up 2 bases and J gave up 7 bases, with 12 bases separating them. In germline, CDR1 is KGHSH, CDR2 LQKENI.

Details on this clone: With the read ending 3 residues before the CDR3 end, the germline J gene is used to fill in that end. This chain joins TRBV7-2 and TRBJ1-2; perhaps TRBD1 as D (5 bases). This CDR3 has 15 residues. V lost 1 base and J lost 4, with 13 bases in between. CDR1 and CDR2 (germline): SGHTA, FQGNSA. The CDR3 here is CASSLGLTETYGYTF. The sequenced CDR3 bases are TGTGCCAGCAGCTTAGGTCTGACAGAAACCTATGGC. Looking up the rest from reference TRBV7-2 and TRBJ1-2 gives the full variable domain: GAGVSQSPSNKVTEKGKDVELRCDPISGHTALYWYRQSLGQGLEFLIYFQGNSAPDKSGLPSDRFSAERTGGSVSTLTIQRTQQEDSAVYLCASSLGLTETYGYTFGSGTRLTVV.

Regarding this clone: The CDR3 end falls 3 residues outside the read, so it is completed with the germline J gene. The chain couples TRBV7-2 to TRBJ1-4; the D gene is possibly TRBD1 (5 bases). Germline CDR1 and CDR2: SGHTA and FQGNSA. V lost 3 bases and J lost 10, with 15 bases in between. The length of the CDR3 is 14 residues. The CDR3 DNA, read in part, is TGTGCCAGCAGCTTGACAGTTCCTATCGGAAAA. Translated, it gives CASSLTVPIGK. The CDR3 as a whole reads CASSLTVPIGKLFF. The whole variable domain, filled in from reference TRBV7-2 and TRBJ1-4, reads GAGVSQSPSNKVTEKGKDVELRCDPISGHTALYWYRQSLGQGLEFLIYFQGNSAPDKSGLPSDRFSAERTGGSVSTLTIQRTQQEDSAVYLCASSLTVPIGKLFFGSGTQLSVL.

Comments on this clone: The read stops 3 residues short of the end of the CDR3; the missing end is completed from the germline J gene. The V gene is TRBV18, the J gene TRBJ2-7; perhaps TRBD2 as D (5 bases). The CDR3 length is 14 residues. V was cut by 4 bases and J by 3 bases, with 13 bases left in between. CDR1 KGHSH and CDR2 LQKENI come from the germline V gene. CDR3: CASSLTTGNYEQYF. The covered CDR3 bases are TGTGCCAGCTCACTTACCACGGGGAACTACGAG.

Partial CDR3 DNA: TGTGCCAGCAGCTTAGGGTTTCGACAAGGAAAAGAGACC. It translates to CASSLGFRQGKET. The entire CDR3 protein is CASSLGFRQGKETQYF. V and J are TRBV7-6 and TRBJ2-5; D unresolved. Read coverage stops 3 residues before the CDR3 terminus; the germline J gene supplies the remainder. The V gene's germline CDR1 is SGHVS and CDR2 FNYEAQ. Trimming pared 1 base from V and 3 bases from J, leaving 15 bases between. This CDR3 spans 16 amino acids. The full variable domain, rest sourced from reference TRBV7-6 and TRBJ2-5, is GAGVSQSPRYKVTKRGQDVALRCDPISGHVSLYWYRQALGQGPEFLTYFNYEAQQDKSGLPNDRFSAERPEGSISTLTIQRTEQRDSAMYRCASSLGFRQGKETQYFGPGTRLLVL.

Concerning this clone: From the germline J gene comes the end of the CDR3, since the read stops 3 residues before it. The rearrangement uses TRBV18 and TRBJ2-6, with D perhaps TRBD2 (5 bases). V lost 1 base and J 1 base, leaving 11 bases between the germline ends. CDR3 length equals 17 residues. Germline CDR1 is KGHSH and CDR2 is LQKENI. The CDR3 sequence is CASSPLDPGSGANVLTF. The sequenced part of the CDR3 DNA is TGTGCCAGCTCACCACTGGATCCGGGGTCTGGGGCCAACGTC.

Regarding this clone: The read is 3 residues too short to cover the CDR3 end, so that end is filled in from the germline J gene. This rearrangement joins TRBV18 to TRBJ2-2; TRBD1 agrees at 7 bases. This CDR3 spans 16 amino acids. Germline trimming cut 2 bases from V and 4 bases from J; bases unmatched to any gene: 7. Germline CDR1 reads KGHSH; CDR2 reads LQKENI. CDR3 bases read: TGTGCCAGCTCACCATCCGAGACAGGGCTCACCGGGGAG. As protein: CASSPSETGLTGE. The CDR3, in full, reads CASSPSETGLTGELFF.

About this clone: The read halts 3 residues ahead of the CDR3 end, with the missing end drawn from the germline J gene. V and J are TRBV19 and TRBJ2-6, with 12 bases matching TRBD1. Germline V gene sequence: CDR1 LNHDA, CDR2 SQIVND (reference sequence). The CDR3 totals 18 residues. The V gene end was trimmed by 5 bases and the J gene end by 4 bases; junction bases not matched to a gene: 9. The covered CDR3 bases are TGTGCCAGTAGTCTCGCGGGACAGGGGGCTTACGGGGCCAACGTC. It translates to CASSLAGQGAYGANV. The entire CDR3 protein reads CASSLAGQGAYGANVLTF.

Turning to this clone: The sequence runs out 3 residues before the end of the CDR3; the remainder is reconstructed from the germline J gene. The rearrangement links TRBV6-1 to TRBJ1-2; D perhaps matches TRBD1 (5 bases). The CDR3 is made up of 13 amino acids. Germline V gene sequence: CDR1 MNHNS, CDR2 SASEGT. The CDR3 DNA, read in part, is TGTGCCAGCAGTGAAGCAGGGTACAGGTCC. It codes for CASSEAGYRS. The full CDR3 protein is CASSEAGYRSYTF.

The CDR3 spells CASSLGQGKADTQYF. CDR3 DNA (partial): TGTGCCAGCAGCTTAGGACAGGGAAAGGCAGATACG. This rearrangement joins TRBV7-9 to TRBJ2-3; 7 bases line up with TRBD1. Sequencing ends 3 residues short of the CDR3 end; the germline J gene provides the rest. V lost 1 base to trimming and J lost 4 bases; unmatched junction nucleotides: 5. The germline V gene has CDR1 SEHNR and CDR2 FQNEAQ (reference sequence). The CDR3 is 15 amino acids. The whole variable domain, filled in from reference TRBV7-9 and TRBJ2-3, reads DTGVSQNPRHKITKRGQNVTFRCDPISEHNRLYWYRQTLGQGPEFLTYFQNEAQLEKSRLLSDRFSAERPKGSFSTLEIQRTEQGDSAMYLCASSLGQGKADTQYFGPGTRLTVL.

On this clone: Coverage ceases 3 residues before the CDR3 finishes, and the germline J gene fills in the end. The chain is built from TRBV30 and TRBJ1-1; D gene unclear. Germline CDR1 and CDR2: GTSNPN and SVGIG (reference sequence). Trimming cost V 4 bases and J 1 base, with 7 bases left between them. This CDR3 has 12 residues. Here the CDR3 reads CAWIQTNTEAFF. The sequenced CDR3 bases are TGTGCCTGGATACAGACGAACACTGAA.